Below are 29 T cell receptor beta chains sequenced from a single sample in a study of T cell changes during pregnancy in multiple sclerosis. Method: immunoSEQ multiplex PCR; TCRdb's copy keeps in-frame clones and lacks some. The sample has roughly 30,000 clones; 90% are singletons. The material was CD8+ T cells from peripheral blood mononuclear cells, obtained in the second trimester of pregnancy. These receptors all stem from a female donor with multiple sclerosis, enrolled in a pregnancy study.

V and J are TRBV4-3 and TRBJ2-3; 9 positions match TRBD2. The ends lost 0 bases at V and 5 bases at J; junction bases unmatched: 6. The germline V gene encodes CDR1 LGHNA and CDR2 YSLEER. The CDR3 length is 16 residues. This chain's CDR3 is CASSQDSGRSGDTQYF. The CDR3 nucleotides are TGCGCCAGCAGCCAAGATAGCGGGAGATCGGGAGATACGCAGTATTTT.

The chain links TRBV4-3 to TRBJ2-7; 9 positions match TRBD1. This CDR3 is 16 amino acids long. The J segment lost 5 bases and the V segment lost 1 base, leaving 9 bases of the junction unmatched. Germline loops: CDR1 LGHNA, CDR2 YSLEER. The CDR3 bases are TGCGCCAGCAGCCAAGCTACGGGACAGGGCGAGGACGAGCAGTACTTC. This encodes CASSQATGQGEDEQYF.

The V gene is TRBV7-6, the J gene TRBJ1-2; 8 bases match TRBD1. The CDR3 is made up of 16 amino acids. From germline, CDR1 is SGHVS and CDR2 FNYEAQ. Trimming at V came to 1 base and at J to 6 bases, leaving 10 bases not matched to a gene. The CDR3 reads CASSLVGGQGWDGYTF. CDR3 DNA sequence: TGTGCCAGCAGCTTAGTGGGCGGACAGGGCTGGGATGGCTACACCTTC.

The chain joins TRBV4-1 to TRBJ2-7; 12 positions match TRBD2. The germline CDR1 and CDR2 sequences are MGHRA and YSYEKL. Germline trimming cut 1 base from V and 9 bases from J; bases unmatched to any gene: 7. This CDR3 spans 15 amino acids. Here the CDR3 DNA reads TGCGCCAGCAGCCAAGGACTAGCGGGAGACGGGGTGCAGTACTTC. It codes for CASSQGLAGDGVQYF.

The V call is TRBV6-1, the J call TRBJ2-5; TRBD2 agrees at 10 bases. This CDR3 is 15 amino acids long. Germline V gives CDR1 MNHNS, CDR2 SASEGT. V shed 2 bases, J shed 4 bases, and the junction held 4 bases outside the gene matches. The CDR3 DNA reads TGTGCCAGCAGTGAAACAGCGGGAGGGCCAGAGACCCAGTACTTC. The encoded protein is CASSETAGGPETQYF.

A note on this clone: The identical CDR3 is also encoded by other nucleotide sequences in the sample. This chain uses TRBV6-4 with TRBJ2-1, with 8 bases aligning to TRBD2. Germline V gene sequence: CDR1 MRHNA, CDR2 SNTAGT. This CDR3 spans 15 amino acids. V trimming: 0 bases; J trimming: 2 bases; junction bases outside the gene matches: 0. For the CDR3, the DNA is TGTGCCAGCAGTGACTCAGCGGGAGCCTACAATGAGCAGTTCTTC. This encodes CASSDSAGAYNEQFF.

This chain joins TRBV7-9 and TRBJ2-1; tentative D call: TRBD1 (6 bases). Germline CDR1 is SEHNR and CDR2 is FQNEAQ (reference sequence). The CDR3 runs 15 residues. V lost 5 bases and J 3 bases, leaving 14 bases between the germline ends. CDR3 region: CASSTTGQDYNEQFF. CDR3 coding DNA: TGTGCCAGCAGCACAACAGGGCAGGACTACAATGAGCAGTTCTTC.

This clone was seen more than once but under ten times. The rearrangement uses TRBV27 and TRBJ1-1; tentatively, D is TRBD1 (6 bases). The CDR3 length is 17 residues. Trimming removed 2 bases from V and 5 bases from J, with 21 bases in between. Germline CDR1 MNHEY, CDR2 SMNVEV (reference sequence). The CDR3 here is CASSLVTGSGMGTEAFF. The CDR3 DNA sequence: TGTGCCAGCAGTTTAGTAACAGGGTCCGGGATGGGGACTGAAGCTTTCTTT.

The chain couples TRBV7-2 to TRBJ2-1; 8 bases line up with TRBD1. Germline trimming cut 6 bases from V and 4 bases from J; bases unmatched to any gene: 8. The CDR3 length is 15 residues. CDR1 is SGHTA, CDR2 FQGNSA, per germline. This CDR3 reads CASSPGTGMYNEQFF. The CDR3 nucleotides are TGTGCCAGCAGTCCCGGGACAGGTATGTACAATGAGCAGTTCTTC.

The rearrangement links TRBV30 to TRBJ2-3, with a possible D match to TRBD1 (7 bases). Germline-derived CDR1 and CDR2 are GTSNPN and SVGIG (reference sequence). There are 15 residues in the CDR3. Trimming removed 3 bases at V and 2 bases at J, with 15 bases between. The CDR3 loop reads CAWRGAGGNTDTQYF. CDR3 bases: TGTGCCTGGAGAGGAGCAGGGGGGAACACAGATACGCAGTATTTT.

This chain joins TRBV6-5 and TRBJ1-2; 9 nucleotides agree with TRBD1. Germline assignment: CDR1 MNHEY and CDR2 SVGAGI. This CDR3 region has 11 residues. The ends lost 7 bases at V and 7 bases at J; junction bases unmatched: 1. Written as DNA, the CDR3 is TGTGCCAGCATGACAGGGGGTGGCTACACCTTC. Protein product: CASMTGGGYTF.

The V gene is TRBV28, the J gene TRBJ2-7, with 13 bases that match TRBD2. V dropped 5 bases and J dropped 3; count of bases not matched to a gene: 1. The CDR3 covers 14 residues. From germline, CDR1 is MDHEN and CDR2 SYDVKM. CDR3: CASSTSGGVYEQYF. Here the CDR3 DNA reads TGTGCCAGCAGTACTAGCGGGGGGGTCTACGAGCAGTACTTC.

The rearrangement uses TRBV30 and TRBJ2-1; 7 bases fit TRBD2. CDR1 is GTSNPN, CDR2 SVGIG, per germline (reference sequence). V lost 2 bases, J lost 4 bases, and 5 bases stayed unmatched. The CDR3 extends over 14 amino acids. CDR3 sequence reads: CAWSWREGYNEQFF. CDR3 bases: TGTGCCTGGAGTTGGAGGGAGGGATACAATGAGCAGTTCTTC.

V is TRBV4-1 and J is TRBJ2-6; unclear D gene. V gave up 1 base and J gave up 2 bases, with 6 bases separating them. The CDR3 extends over 15 amino acids. Germline V gene sequence: CDR1 MGHRA, CDR2 YSYEKL. CDR3 in amino acids: CASSQVATGANVLTF. CDR3 DNA: TGCGCCAGCAGCCAAGTTGCTACTGGGGCCAACGTCCTGACTTTC.

The chain has TRBV5-1 and TRBJ2-5, with 12 bases matching TRBD1. In germline, CDR1 is SGHRS, CDR2 YFSETQ. J was trimmed by 7 bases and V by 3 bases; bases with no gene match: 4. CDR3 size: 14 residues. Written as DNA, the CDR3 is TGCGCCAGCAGCTGGGGACAGGGGGCCGCGACCCAGTACTTC. Translated, it gives CASSWGQGAATQYF.

This clone was seen once. The chain is built from TRBV7-9 and TRBJ1-2; TRBD1 matches 8 bases. The trim removed 5 bases at V and 8 bases at J, leaving 10 bases unmatched. This CDR3 has 14 residues. CDR1 is SEHNR, CDR2 FQNEAQ, per germline (reference sequence). CDR3: CASSPRTGKGGYTF. In DNA, the CDR3 is TGTGCCAGCAGCCCGCGGACAGGGAAGGGAGGCTACACCTTC.

CDR3 bases: TGTGCCAGCAGCTCGCTTGTGCACTTAGAGCGGGAGAGTGAGCAGTTCTTC. Its protein product is CASSSLVHLERESEQFF. This sequence joins TRBV7-2 and TRBJ2-1, with 8 bases that match TRBD2. Germline CDR1 reads SGHTA; CDR2 reads FQGNSA. J lost 9 bases, V lost 4 bases, and 17 bases had no gene match. The CDR3 has 17 residues.

As to this clone: An end of the junction does not agree with germline; a read error may underlie this. The CDR3 sequence is CASSGDSYVQYF. CDR3 nucleotides: TGTGCCAGCAGTGGGGACTCGTACGTGCAGTACTTC. The chain combines TRBV27 with TRBJ2-7; possible D gene TRBD2, 6 bases. Per germline, CDR1 MNHEY and CDR2 SMNVEV (reference sequence). The CDR3 runs to 12 residues.

This clone was picked up one time. The rearrangement uses TRBV9 and TRBJ2-1, with TRBD2 matching over 13 bases. The V and J ends lost 4 bases and 9 bases, in that order; junction bases with no gene match: 10. Germline-derived CDR1 and CDR2 are SGDLS and YYNGEE. This CDR3 has 16 amino acids. Here the CDR3 reads CASSPAGTSGDTEQFF. CDR3 bases: TGTGCCAGCAGCCCAGCGGGGACTAGCGGGGACACTGAGCAGTTCTTC.

The chain recombines TRBV12-5 with TRBJ2-1; 9 bases fit TRBD2. Germline CDR1 reads LGHNT; CDR2 reads FRNRAP. Germline trimming cut 5 bases from V and 6 bases from J; bases unmatched to any gene: 8. The length of the CDR3 is 15 residues. CDR3 in amino acids: CASGLDSSGANEQFF. The CDR3 bases are TGTGCTAGTGGTCTTGACTCTAGCGGGGCCAATGAGCAGTTCTTC.

The V gene is TRBV7-2, the J gene TRBJ2-1; 7 bases map to TRBD2. This CDR3 is 15 amino acids long. CDR1 is SGHTA and CDR2 is FQGNSA in the germline V gene. Losses at the gene ends were 5 bases for V and 3 bases for J; bases not matched to a gene: 7. As DNA, the CDR3 is TGTGCCAGCAGCGACCGACTAGCTGGCTACAATGAGCAGTTCTTC. This translates into CASSDRLAGYNEQFF.

This chain connects TRBV6-4 to TRBJ1-5, with 12 positions matching TRBD1. In germline, CDR1 is MRHNA, CDR2 SNTAGT. CDR3 length equals 17 residues. The J segment lost 1 base and the V segment lost 7 bases, leaving 8 bases of the junction unmatched. CDR3: CASTGDRGRWSNQPQHF. For the CDR3, the DNA is TGTGCCAGCACTGGGGACAGGGGGCGTTGGAGCAATCAGCCCCAGCATTTT.

The genes are TRBV4-2 and TRBJ2-1; D is possibly TRBD2 (5 bases). The CDR3 runs 14 residues. Trimming pared 2 bases from V and 5 bases from J, leaving 10 bases between. CDR1 is LGHNA, CDR2 YNFKEQ, per germline. The CDR3 loop reads CASSQPEEDNEQFF. The CDR3 region has the DNA TGTGCCAGCAGCCAACCTGAGGAGGACAATGAGCAGTTCTTC.

The chain is built from TRBV7-9 and TRBJ2-7; tentative D call: TRBD1 (6 bases). Per the germline V gene, CDR1 is SEHNR and CDR2 is FQNEAQ (reference sequence). The CDR3 loop spans 13 amino acids. The V and J ends lost 4 bases and 0 bases respectively, with 7 bases between them. CDR3 amino acids: CASSSGHSYEQYF. DNA of the CDR3: TGTGCCAGCAGCTCGGGACACTCCTACGAGCAGTACTTC.

The chain uses TRBV28 and TRBJ2-1; 7 nucleotides match TRBD2. V gave up 6 bases and J gave up 5 bases; unmatched junction bases: 4. This CDR3 has 13 amino acids. Germline V gives CDR1 MDHEN, CDR2 SYDVKM. CDR3 residues: CASRTSANNEQFF. CDR3 nucleotides: TGTGCCAGCAGAACTAGCGCCAACAATGAGCAGTTCTTC. The variable domain in full, completed from reference TRBV28 and TRBJ2-1, reads DVKVTQSSRYLVKRTGEKVFLECVQDMDHENMFWYRQDPGLGLRLIYFSYDVKMKEKGDIPEGYSVSREKKERFSLILESASTNQTSMYLCASRTSANNEQFFGPGTRLTVL.

As regards this clone: The junction does not match germline at one end; this may be a read error. The same CDR3 arises from other DNA sequences in this sample as well. The chain employs TRBV6-5 and TRBJ1-5, with TRBD1 identical over 7 bases. CDR1 is MNHEY, CDR2 SVGAGI, per germline. The CDR3 length is 14 residues. CDR3 residues: CASRPTGRNQPQHF. The CDR3 DNA reads as TGTGCCAGCAGGCCGACAGGGCGCAATCAACCCCAGCATTTT.

This sequence joins TRBV5-1 and TRBJ2-7, with D uncertain. The V gene's germline CDR1 is SGHRS and CDR2 YFSETQ. The CDR3 has 12 residues. Deletions cut 3 bases from V and 0 bases from J, with 4 bases between. Here the CDR3 DNA reads TGCGCCAGCAGCTACAGCTCCTACGAGCAGTACTTC. Its translation: CASSYSSYEQYF.

This clone was found many times. The V gene is TRBV18, the J gene TRBJ1-2; TRBD1 matches at 7 bases. This CDR3 contains 14 residues. V was clipped by 5 bases and J by 5 bases; unmatched bases: 8. Germline CDR1 and CDR2: KGHSH and LQKENI. As DNA, the CDR3 is TGTGCCAGCTCATCCAGGGGGTTCGGGTATGGCTACACCTTC. Encoded protein: CASSSRGFGYGYTF.

The chain employs TRBV9 and TRBJ2-1, with TRBD2 identical over 8 bases. The CDR3 covers 16 residues. The ends lost 5 bases at V and 6 bases at J; junction bases unmatched: 13. Germline V CDR1 and CDR2: SGDLS, YYNGEE. The CDR3 region has the DNA TGTGCCAGCAGAGGACGAGCGGGAGATTCACCCAATGAGCAGTTCTTC. Its translation: CASRGRAGDSPNEQFF.